This T cell receptor (delta chain) is from a study of DNA immune sequencing with unique molecular identifiers. Study-level background: Fluorescence-activated cell sorting enriched γδ T cells from PBMC. General study points: Several healthy donors had highly oligoclonal TRD repertoires dominated by top 5 clonotypes. TRDV2 paired with TRDJ1 was the most common TRD rearrangement among healthy donor clonotypes.

CDR3 length: 20 amino acids. The V and J ends lost 0 bases and 0 bases, in that order; junction bases with no gene match: 14. Germline V gene data show CDR1 as GEAIGNYY and CDR2 as EKD. Primers for all 8 TRDV and 4 TRDJ genes amplified genomic DNA in 32-plex. Adapter PCR followed around 3 barcoding PCR cycles that attached a 12-nucleotide UMI. TCRdb used CATT to re-call clones from the multiplex PCR reads. The sample yields under 2,500 delta-chain clones, roughly 6.2% seen once. This clone was counted between two and nine times. Its target is not known. TCRdb pairs this DNA with a much larger clone's protein that differs at residue 14, likely a read error; the protein shown was translated from the DNA.

This chain connects TRDV2 to TRDJ1; 11 bases match TRDD3. Specimen: gamma-delta T cells from buffy coat blood. This clonotype originated in a human donor in good health. This CDR3 reads CACDTVALGDTSLYTDKLIF. The CDR3 nucleotides read TGTGCCTGTGACACCGTAGCGCTGGGGGATACCTCCCTGTACACCGATAAACTCATCTTT.